Below are 27 T cell receptor beta chains sequenced from a single sample in a study of blood T cell repertoires in COVID-19. The data were produced by immunoSEQ multiplex PCR, yet TCRdb's version contains in-frame clones alone and is incomplete. This sample carries about 480,000 clones, 88% of them seen once, and the ten largest clones take over 9.5%. Material: peripheral blood. The receptors stem from a woman between 45 and 65 years old with COVID-19, enrolled during active disease.

The V and J genes are TRBV10-2 and TRBJ1-1; D gene uncertain. Trimming took off 0 bases at V and 4 bases at J, with 18 bases between the two ends. The germline gives CDR1 WSHSY, CDR2 SAAADI. The CDR3 extends over 17 amino acids. DNA of the CDR3: TGCGCCAGCAGTGAGTCGAGTGGGTTCGGAGTGGGCACTGAAGCTTTCTTT. Translated: CASSESSGFGVGTEAFF.

This chain joins TRBV14 and TRBJ2-2; 7 positions agree with TRBD1. This CDR3 comprises 13 residues. The germline CDR1 and CDR2 sequences are SGHDN and FVKESK. Trimming took 4 bases from V and 6 from J; bases not matched to a gene: 2. Here the CDR3 reads CASSRDRAGELFF. The CDR3 nucleotides read TGTGCCAGCAGCCGAGACAGGGCCGGGGAGCTGTTTTTT. Looking up the rest from reference TRBV14 and TRBJ2-2 gives the full variable domain: EAGVTQFPSHSVIEKGQTVTLRCDPISGHDNLYWYRRVMGKEIKFLLHFVKESKQDESGMPNNRFLAERTGGTYSTLKVQPAELEDSGVYFCASSRDRAGELFFGEGSRLTVL.

The chain combines TRBV7-3 with TRBJ2-3; unclear D gene. The V gene lost 2 bases and the J gene lost 5 bases, with 8 bases spanning the gap. CDR1 and CDR2 from the germline V gene are SGHTA and FQGTGA. CDR3 size: 13 residues. CDR3 nucleotide sequence: TGTGCCAGCAGCTTAGGGCCCCAAGATACGCAGTATTTT. Amino acid sequence: CASSLGPQDTQYF.

With respect to this clone: One end of the junction fails to match germline, which may point to a read error. V gene TRBV4-1 combines with J gene TRBJ2-4, with 9 bases aligning to TRBD1. This CDR3 has 13 residues. In germline, CDR1 is MGHRA, CDR2 YSYEKL. This CDR3 reads CASSQDGTGHLSF. The CDR3 bases are TGCGCCAGCAGCCAAGATGGGACAGGGCATCTGTCGTTC.

The V call is TRBV4-1, the J call TRBJ1-3, with D perhaps matching TRBD1 (5 bases). Trimming left V 2 bases short and J 4 bases short, with 15 bases between. Germline V CDR1 and CDR2: MGHRA, YSYEKL. The CDR3 is 16 residues long. CDR3 loop: CASSQSPMAGGNTIYF. The CDR3 DNA reads TGCGCCAGCAGCCAATCCCCAATGGCAGGGGGAAACACCATATATTTT.

The V call is TRBV14, the J call TRBJ2-1, with a tentative D call TRBD2 (6 bases). This CDR3 comprises 13 residues. The V end lost 2 bases, the J end lost 7 bases, and 9 bases lay between the germline ends. Looked up from germline, CDR1 is SGHDN and CDR2 is FVKESK. CDR3 amino acids: CASSQSRGNEQFF. DNA of the CDR3: TGTGCCAGCAGCCAATCACGGGGGAATGAGCAGTTCTTC.

The chain recombines TRBV10-3 with TRBJ1-2, with D hard to call. Germline assignment: CDR1 ENHRY and CDR2 SYGVKD. The CDR3 consists of 15 residues. Trimming pared 1 base from V and 0 bases from J, leaving 9 bases between. The DNA of the CDR3 is TGTGCCATCAGTGAGTACCGGGGAGCTAACTATGGCTACACCTTC. This encodes CAISEYRGANYGYTF.

V and J are TRBV5-1 and TRBJ1-2, with D possibly matching TRBD1 (5 bases). V lost 4 bases to trimming and J lost 2 bases, with 15 bases between them. The CDR3 is 15 amino acids. CDR1 is SGHRS and CDR2 is YFSETQ in the germline V gene. The CDR3 loop is CASSPRQNPNYGYTF. In DNA, the CDR3 is TGCGCCAGCAGCCCTAGACAGAACCCGAACTATGGCTACACCTTC.

This clone was counted once. The chain links TRBV6-5 to TRBJ2-1; TRBD2 matches at 10 bases. CDR1 is MNHEY, CDR2 SVGAGI, per germline. Trimming took 6 bases from V and 6 from J; bases not matched to a gene: 5. CDR3 length: 14 residues. The DNA for the CDR3 is TGTGCCAGCAGCACCAGCGGGGGGGCCAATGAGCAGTTCTTC. Protein: CASSTSGGANEQFF.

The gene calls are TRBV30 and TRBJ1-1; no definite D call. The V end was cut by 0 bases, the J end by 4 bases, with 12 bases between. From germline, CDR1 is GTSNPN and CDR2 SVGIG (reference sequence). This CDR3 has 14 amino acids. The CDR3 coding sequence is TGTGCCTGGAGTGTACAGTTCGTCGGCACTGAAGCTTTCTTT. Translated: CAWSVQFVGTEAFF.

This clone was detected a few times. CDR3 DNA: TGTGCCAGCAGCGCCCGGGACACTACCTCTCCTAAGCAGTACTTC. Amino acid sequence: CASSARDTTSPKQYF. This chain links TRBV7-9 with TRBJ2-7; the D gene is possibly TRBD1 (6 bases). Per germline, CDR1 SEHNR and CDR2 FQNEAQ (reference sequence). CDR3 length: 15 residues. Deletions cut 5 bases from V and 8 bases from J, with 22 bases between.

V gene TRBV5-1 combines with J gene TRBJ2-1, with TRBD1 matching 7 bases. V was clipped by 4 bases and J by 10 bases; unmatched bases: 11. This CDR3 region has 14 residues. Per germline, CDR1 SGHRS and CDR2 YFSETQ. The CDR3 spells CASSPQLPGQEQFF. CDR3 sequence (DNA): TGCGCCAGCAGCCCCCAACTTCCGGGACAGGAGCAGTTCTTC.

The V and J genes are TRBV4-2 and TRBJ1-3; D possibly corresponds to TRBD1 (5 bases). Trimming left V 0 bases short and J 3 bases short, with 12 bases between. Germline V lookup: CDR1 LGHNA, CDR2 YNFKEQ. The CDR3 covers 16 residues. The CDR3 protein is CASSQDLRGDGNTIYF. In DNA form, the CDR3 reads TGTGCCAGCAGCCAAGATCTAAGGGGTGATGGAAACACCATATATTTT.

The V and J genes are TRBV6-5 and TRBJ2-1; 8 bases map to TRBD2. Germline V gene sequence: CDR1 MNHEY, CDR2 SVGAGI. CDR3 length: 15 residues. V shed 4 bases, J shed 13 bases, and the junction held 15 bases outside the gene matches. The CDR3 bases are TGTGCCAGCAGTTGGATTAGCGGGGTTACCTCGACTCAGTTCTTC. Its protein product is CASSWISGVTSTQFF.

This CDR3 reads CSASQGARDEAFF. Written as DNA, the CDR3 is TGCAGTGCAAGTCAGGGGGCGCGGGATGAAGCTTTCTTT. The rearrangement uses TRBV20-1 and TRBJ1-1, with 8 bases aligning to TRBD1. With V trimmed by 6 bases and J by 7 bases, 10 bases remained unmatched. Per the germline V gene, CDR1 is DFQATT and CDR2 is SNEGSKA (reference sequence). CDR3 length: 13 amino acids.

The chain employs TRBV11-2 and TRBJ1-2; D perhaps matches TRBD1 (6 bases). The CDR3 is 13 residues long. V gave up 5 bases and J gave up 8 bases, with 15 bases separating them. CDR1 SGHAT and CDR2 FQNNGV come from the germline V gene. The CDR3 DNA reads TGTGCCAGCAGCAGATCCGGGACACCCGGCTACACCTTC. Its protein product is CASSRSGTPGYTF.

The V call is TRBV7-2, the J call TRBJ1-3; 7 bases line up with TRBD1. The CDR3 has 16 residues. CDR1 is SGHTA, CDR2 FQGNSA, per germline. Losses at the gene ends were 6 bases for V and 7 bases for J; bases not matched to a gene: 15. The CDR3 coding sequence is TGTGCCAGCAGTCGTCCGACAGGGATGGTCGGGAACACCATATATTTT. It is translated as CASSRPTGMVGNTIYF.

This clone came up once. The rearrangement links TRBV29-1 to TRBJ2-1, with D possibly being TRBD2 (6 bases). With 7 bases removed from V and 0 bases from J, the gap between germline ends came to 10 bases. This CDR3 has 13 residues. CDR1 and CDR2 from the germline V gene are SQVTM and ANQGSEA. The CDR3 region is CSAMGGSYNEQFF. CDR3 DNA: TGCAGCGCTATGGGGGGCTCCTACAATGAGCAGTTCTTC.

The chain is built from TRBV9 and TRBJ2-1; 16 bases are a match to TRBD2. V was clipped by 4 bases and J by 6 bases; unmatched bases: 10. CDR3 length equals 18 residues. Germline CDR1 is SGDLS and CDR2 is YYNGEE. CDR3 residues: CASSPLGTSGGVGNEQFF. CDR3 sequence (DNA): TGTGCCAGCAGCCCCCTAGGGACTAGCGGGGGGGTAGGCAATGAGCAGTTCTTC.

Regarding this clone: Other DNA sequences in this specimen translate into the identical CDR3. V usage is TRBV6-2 or TRBV6-3 and J usage is TRBJ1-1; no clear D gene. Germline values: CDR1 MNHEY, CDR2 SVGEGT. The CDR3 contains 12 residues. V gave up 4 bases and J gave up 4 bases, with 7 bases separating them. The CDR3 loop reads CASSSGITEAFF. CDR3 nucleotides: TGTGCCAGCAGTTCCGGGATCACTGAAGCTTTCTTT.

The chain carries TRBV2 and TRBJ2-1; 10 positions agree with TRBD1. The CDR3 runs 16 residues. The germline V gene encodes CDR1 SNHLY and CDR2 FYNNEI. J was trimmed by 7 bases and V by 5 bases; bases with no gene match: 11. The CDR3 protein is CASSMSKTGGLNEQFF. DNA of the CDR3: TGTGCCAGCAGTATGTCGAAGACAGGGGGCTTGAATGAGCAGTTCTTC.

V is TRBV9 and J is TRBJ1-2; perhaps TRBD1 as D (5 bases). The germline V gene encodes CDR1 SGDLS and CDR2 YYNGEE. This CDR3 is built from 12 residues. The ends were cut back, 1 base at V and 13 bases at J, with 14 bases in the middle. The CDR3 DNA follows: TGTGCCAGCAGCGTACAGGGACTTCTACCCACCTTC. Residues: CASSVQGLLPTF.

This clone appeared once. The chain links TRBV3-1 (or the pseudogene TRBV3-2) to TRBJ1-2, with 9 bases lining up with TRBD1. CDR1 is LGHDT and CDR2 is YNNKEL in the germline V gene (reference sequence). V shed 1 base, J shed 8 bases, and the junction held 8 bases outside the gene matches. The CDR3 extends over 15 amino acids. In DNA form, the CDR3 reads TGTGCCAGCAGCCAAGGGATACAGGGGGCGGGAGGCTACACCTTC. Its translation is CASSQGIQGAGGYTF.

The genes are TRBV2 and TRBJ1-1; D unresolved. The germline CDR1 and CDR2 sequences are SNHLY and FYNNEI. There are 19 residues in the CDR3. The ends were cut back, 6 bases at V and 0 bases at J, with 26 bases in the middle. CDR3 DNA: TGTGCCAGCAGCTCAAATACCGGGAGTCCGGTTCCCTTGAACACTGAAGCTTTCTTT. Translating gives CASSSNTGSPVPLNTEAFF.

This clone appeared a single time. This chain joins TRBV19 and TRBJ1-1, with a possible D match to TRBD1 (5 bases). Germline assignment: CDR1 LNHDA and CDR2 SQIVND (reference sequence). The CDR3 spans 15 residues. With 5 bases removed from V and 1 base from J, the gap between germline ends came to 14 bases. The CDR3 DNA is TGTGCCAGTAGTCCCCCCGGGGGGGGGAACACTGAAGCTTTCTTT. Protein sequence: CASSPPGGGNTEAFF.

As concerns this clone: The sample carries other DNA sequences with the same CDR3. The chain couples TRBV12-3 or TRBV12-4 to TRBJ1-1; D gene unclear. V lost 3 bases and J lost 7, with 6 bases in between. This CDR3 contains 11 residues. The CDR3 nucleotides read TGTGCCAGCAGTTTCGGGGTTGAAGCTTTCTTT. Translated, it gives CASSFGVEAFF.

The chain carries TRBV2 and TRBJ2-5; D may be TRBD2 (5 bases). Germline values: CDR1 SNHLY, CDR2 FYNNEI. The CDR3 loop spans 14 amino acids. V shed 6 bases and J shed 1 base, with 12 bases lying between them. CDR3 loop: CASSRRFTQETQYF. The CDR3 DNA sequence: TGTGCCAGCAGCCGGAGGTTTACCCAAGAGACCCAGTACTTC.